This T cell receptor (beta chain) was found in a study of T cell responses to AZD1222 COVID-19 vaccine. This CDR3 region has 14 residues. Trimming cost V 0 bases and J 5 bases; bases outside gene matches: 3. CDR1 and CDR2 (germline): KGHSH, LQKENI. TCRdb's table, derived via immunoSEQ multiplex PCR, lists solely in-frame clones and lacks some. This repertoire shows roughly 150,000 clones, over 80% found once; its top ten account for roughly 10%. This receptor was identified in an adult who received the AZD1222 COVID-19 vaccine. The sample in question was peripheral blood, obtained 28 days after the second AZD1222 dose. The chain combines TRBV18 with TRBJ2-7; 8 nucleotides agree with TRBD2. The CDR3 reads CASSPPSGSDEQYF. For the CDR3, the DNA is TGTGCCAGCTCACCACCGAGCGGGAGTGACGAGCAGTACTTC.